This T cell receptor beta chain stems from a study of identical twins. Healthy Caucasians, and only they, were the donors. Trimming stripped 7 bases from V and 5 bases from J, with 17 bases between. The CDR3 runs 14 residues. Germline CDR1 SEHNR, CDR2 FQNEAQ (reference sequence). For this clonotype: Its antigen is unknown.

Study findings and constraints: Low generation-probability sequences were in excess among twin-shared out-of-frame alpha sequences. The abundant beta clonotypes from cord blood had fewer insertions, and memory repertoires had none of this.

cDNA carried unique molecular identifiers, and a universal primer site was added by template switching. In TCRdb, the 5' RACE reads were re-called with MiXCR into one record per CDR3 protein. The sample shows more than 400,000 distinct CDR3 sequences, approximately 14% of them seen only once. This sample also appeared in a second study, on yellow fever vaccine responses in identical twins.

The source of this sequence is a woman younger than 30 in good health. Sequenced input: CD4+ T cells sorted from blood. The rearrangement links TRBV7-9 to TRBJ2-5; D call uncertain. CDR3 protein: CASTTRGSAETQYF. Here the CDR3 DNA reads TGTGCCAGCACTACCCGTGGGTCGGCGGAGACCCAGTACTTC.